A selection of T cell receptor beta chains follows, all from one sample in a study of T cells after yellow fever vaccination. MiXCR, run by TCRdb on the 5' RACE reads, gives a single entry per CDR3 protein. The sample includes a few hundred thousand distinct CDR3 sequences, approximately 3.8% of them seen just once. The source material was PBMCs, sampled on the day of the yellow fever booster vaccination. The source is a young man who received the YFV17D yellow fever vaccine. The CDR3 runs from the conserved cysteine through the conserved F or W. The D gene is left open where the match is weak. Rows give clone size only sometimes, using once, few, many, or a class for an expanded clone.

V: TRBV23-1; size: .; length: 15; D: .; J: TRBJ2-5; CDR3: CAKKTLRAAQETQYF; DNA: TGCGCCAAAAAGACCCTACGGGCCGCCCAAGAGACCCAGTACTTC
V: TRBV7-2; size: many; length: 12; D: TRBD1; J: TRBJ1-6; CDR3: CASGQGNSPLHF; DNA: TGTGCCAGCGGACAGGGAAATTCACCCCTCCACTTT
V: TRBV18; size: .; length: 15; D: .; J: TRBJ1-1; CDR3: CASSPAPQENTEAFF; DNA: TGTGCCAGCTCACCTGCACCTCAAGAGAACACTGAAGCTTTCTTT
V: TRBV7-9; size: few; length: 13; D: .; J: TRBJ1-4; CDR3: CASSLVPNEKLFF; DNA: TGTGCCAGCAGCTTAGTGCCTAATGAAAAACTGTTTTTT
V: TRBV5-1; size: few; length: 14; D: .; J: TRBJ2-3; CDR3: CASSSLGNTDTQYF; DNA: TGCGCCAGCAGCTCCCTCGGAAACACAGATACGCAGTATTTT
V: TRBV5-1; size: .; length: 16; D: TRBD2; J: TRBJ2-2; CDR3: CASRYSGGPNTGELFF; DNA: TGCGCCAGCAGATATAGCGGGGGGCCAAACACCGGGGAGCTGTTTTTT
V: TRBV29-1; size: .; length: 14; D: .; J: TRBJ2-3; CDR3: CSSTSRSGTDTQYF; DNA: TGCAGCTCGACTTCACGGTCTGGCACAGATACGCAGTATTTT
V: TRBV24-1; size: few; length: 13; D: .; J: TRBJ2-2; CDR3: CATSTGNTGELFF; DNA: TGTGCCACCAGTACAGGGAACACCGGGGAGCTGTTTTTT
V: TRBV12-3/TRBV12-4; size: many; length: 13; D: TRBD1; J: TRBJ2-1; CDR3: CASTYGTDNEQFF; DNA: TGTGCCAGCACGTACGGGACAGACAATGAGCAGTTCTTC
V: TRBV6-6; size: many; length: 11; D: .; J: TRBJ1-2; CDR3: CASSYSGGDTF; DNA: TGTGCCAGCAGTTACTCTGGAGGGGACACCTTC
V: TRBV30; size: many; length: 16; D: TRBD1; J: TRBJ2-7; CDR3: CAWSPLPGQMLYEQYF; DNA: TGTGCCTGGAGTCCCCTTCCGGGACAGATGTTGTACGAGCAGTACTTC
V: TRBV3-1; size: few; length: 15; D: TRBD1; J: TRBJ2-3; CDR3: CASSQDRGLGYTQYF; DNA: TGTGCCAGCAGCCAAGATAGGGGGCTGGGGTATACGCAGTATTTT
V: TRBV4-3; size: many; length: 12; D: .; J: TRBJ2-3; CDR3: CASSQDAVTQYF; DNA: TGCGCCAGCAGCCAAGATGCGGTTACGCAGTATTTT
V: TRBV4-1; size: few; length: 17; D: TRBD2; J: TRBJ2-3; CDR3: CASSQRTSGGPTDTQYF; DNA: TGCGCCAGCAGCCAAAGGACTAGCGGGGGACCGACAGATACGCAGTATTTT
V: TRBV4-3; size: many; length: 19; D: .; J: TRBJ2-2; CDR3: CASSQAPPVAGGATGELFF; DNA: TGCGCCAGCAGCCAGGCACCCCCCGTGGCAGGGGGGGCTACCGGGGAGCTGTTTTTT
V: TRBV19; size: .; length: 13; D: .; J: TRBJ2-7; CDR3: CASSIGQGYEQYF; DNA: TGTGCCAGTAGTATCGGTCAGGGCTACGAGCAGTACTTC
V: TRBV6-5; size: few; length: 13; D: TRBD1; J: TRBJ1-2; CDR3: CASTTGTVYGYTF; DNA: TGTGCCAGCACCACGGGGACAGTCTATGGCTACACCTTC
V: TRBV20-1; size: many; length: 15; D: .; J: TRBJ1-1; CDR3: CSAREHYIGDTEAFF; DNA: TGCAGTGCTAGAGAGCACTATATAGGGGATACTGAAGCTTTCTTT
V: TRBV5-5; size: few; length: 16; D: .; J: TRBJ1-5; CDR3: CASSPHPVILNQPQHF; DNA: TGTGCCAGCAGCCCGCACCCGGTTATTCTCAATCAGCCCCAGCATTTT
V: TRBV27; size: many; length: 18; D: TRBD2; J: TRBJ2-1; CDR3: CASSAGTSGETPYNEQFF; DNA: TGTGCCAGCAGTGCTGGGACTAGCGGGGAGACACCCTACAATGAGCAGTTCTTC
V: TRBV20-1; size: .; length: 14; D: .; J: TRBJ2-3; CDR3: CSAKQGTPTDTQYF; DNA: TGCAGTGCGAAACAGGGGACTCCCACAGATACGCAGTATTTT
V: TRBV7-6; size: few; length: 17; D: TRBD2; J: TRBJ2-1; CDR3: CASSPILSGGAFNEQFF; DNA: TGTGCCAGCAGCCCCATATTGAGCGGGGGGGCATTCAATGAGCAGTTCTTC
V: TRBV12-3/TRBV12-4; size: .; length: 14; D: .; J: TRBJ1-6; CDR3: CASSSRRRNSPLHF; DNA: TGTGCCAGCAGTTCCAGACGGAGAAATTCACCCCTCCACTTT
V: TRBV12-5; size: many; length: 14; D: TRBD1; J: TRBJ1-1; CDR3: CATSSGGGLTEAFF; DNA: TGTGCTACTTCATCAGGGGGAGGGCTCACTGAAGCTTTCTTT
V: TRBV28; size: many; length: 14; D: TRBD2; J: TRBJ2-2; CDR3: CASRPSGAVGELFF; DNA: TGTGCCAGCAGACCCAGCGGGGCGGTCGGGGAGCTGTTTTTT
V: TRBV5-4; size: many; length: 13; D: .; J: TRBJ2-7; CDR3: CASSLWGAGEQYF; DNA: TGTGCCAGCAGCTTGTGGGGGGCGGGTGAGCAGTACTTC
V: TRBV10-2; size: few; length: 15; D: TRBD1; J: TRBJ2-3; CDR3: CASSEGTGGSHTQYF; DNA: TGCGCCAGCAGTGAAGGGACAGGGGGAAGTCATACGCAGTATTTT
V: TRBV3-1; size: many; length: 14; D: .; J: TRBJ1-1; CDR3: CASSQDVANTEAFF; DNA: TGTGCCAGCAGCCAAGACGTGGCGAACACTGAAGCTTTCTTT
V: TRBV5-1; size: many; length: 14; D: .; J: TRBJ2-7; CDR3: CASREAVSSYEQYF; DNA: TGCGCCAGCCGAGAGGCAGTTAGCTCCTACGAGCAGTACTTC
V: TRBV5-1; size: few; length: 14; D: .; J: TRBJ2-7; CDR3: CASSSRDALGEQYF; DNA: TGCGCCAGCAGCTCCAGAGATGCCTTGGGGGAGCAGTACTTC
V: TRBV20-1; size: .; length: 15; D: .; J: TRBJ2-6; CDR3: CSASPGLSGANVLTF; DNA: TGCAGTGCTAGTCCGGGGTTATCTGGGGCCAACGTCCTGACTTTC
V: TRBV29-1; size: many; length: 11; D: .; J: TRBJ2-5; CDR3: CSVGRRETQYF; DNA: TGCAGCGTTGGGAGAAGAGAGACCCAGTACTTC
V: TRBV4-1; size: many; length: 14; D: .; J: TRBJ1-5; CDR3: CGSSMVYSNQPQHF; DNA: TGCGGCAGTTCAATGGTGTATAGCAATCAGCCCCAGCATTTT
V: TRBV6-5; size: many; length: 15; D: .; J: TRBJ2-1; CDR3: CASSYSTMGQNEQFF; DNA: TGTGCCAGCAGTTACTCGACCATGGGTCAGAATGAGCAGTTCTTC
V: TRBV6-2/TRBV6-3; size: few; length: 12; D: .; J: TRBJ2-3; CDR3: CATSTGGDTQYF; DNA: TGTGCCACCTCGACTGGCGGGGATACGCAGTATTTT
V: TRBV7-6; size: .; length: 16; D: .; J: TRBJ2-1; CDR3: CASSSPPAELYNEQFF; DNA: TGTGCCAGCAGCTCCCCACCGGCGGAACTCTACAATGAGCAGTTCTTC
V: TRBV27; size: many; length: 17; D: TRBD2; J: TRBJ2-3; CDR3: CASSFLPLAVGTDTQYF; DNA: TGTGCCAGCAGTTTCCTTCCTCTAGCGGTGGGCACAGATACGCAGTATTTT
V: TRBV5-5; size: many; length: 16; D: .; J: TRBJ1-5; CDR3: CASSQYGTYSNQPQHF; DNA: TGTGCCAGCAGCCAGTATGGGACTTATAGCAATCAGCCCCAGCATTTT
V: TRBV19; size: many; length: 15; D: TRBD1; J: TRBJ1-5; CDR3: CASAPGGVRNQPQHF; DNA: TGTGCCAGTGCCCCAGGGGGCGTTCGCAATCAGCCCCAGCATTTT
V: TRBV19; size: .; length: 14; D: TRBD1; J: TRBJ1-5; CDR3: CASSRTGPTQPQHF; DNA: TGTGCCAGTAGTAGGACAGGGCCCACTCAGCCCCAGCATTTT
V: TRBV9; size: few; length: 17; D: TRBD1; J: TRBJ2-3; CDR3: CASSEGRTGGFGDTQYF; DNA: TGTGCCAGCAGCGAGGGTCGGACAGGGGGCTTCGGGGATACGCAGTATTTT
V: TRBV5-1; size: many; length: 11; D: .; J: TRBJ2-1; CDR3: CASSLRNEQFF; DNA: TGCGCCAGCAGCTTAAGGAATGAGCAGTTCTTC
V: TRBV20-1; size: many; length: 12; D: .; J: TRBJ1-1; CDR3: CSASLGDTEAFF; DNA: TGCAGTGCTAGTCTGGGGGATACTGAAGCTTTCTTT
V: TRBV7-2; size: .; length: 11; D: .; J: TRBJ1-6; CDR3: CASSSWFTLHF; DNA: TGTGCCAGCAGCTCATGGTTCACCCTCCACTTT
V: TRBV7-9; size: .; length: 13; D: .; J: TRBJ2-5; CDR3: CASSPPNGETQYF; DNA: TGTGCCAGCAGCCCCCCCAATGGAGAGACCCAGTACTTC
V: TRBV20-1; size: few; length: 15; D: .; J: TRBJ2-3; CDR3: CSAPGSGRTLTPQYF; DNA: TGCAGTGCTCCCGGTTCGGGGCGGACGTTAACGCCGCAGTATTTT
V: TRBV5-1; size: many; length: 14; D: .; J: TRBJ2-7; CDR3: CASSFGGGANEQYF; DNA: TGCGCCAGCAGCTTCGGAGGAGGGGCGAACGAGCAGTACTTC
V: TRBV29-1; size: .; length: 14; D: TRBD1; J: TRBJ1-4; CDR3: CSVKRQGEAEKLFF; DNA: TGCAGCGTTAAAAGACAGGGTGAGGCTGAAAAACTGTTTTTT
V: TRBV30; size: .; length: 16; D: .; J: TRBJ1-3; CDR3: CAWSGRRRASGNTIYF; DNA: TGTGCCTGGAGTGGCCGACGACGAGCCTCTGGAAACACCATATATTTT
V: TRBV20-1; size: .; length: 11; D: .; J: TRBJ2-5; CDR3: CSARLQETQYF; DNA: TGCAGTGCTAGGCTACAAGAGACCCAGTACTTC
V: TRBV18; size: many; length: 13; D: .; J: TRBJ2-1; CDR3: CASSPTSNNEQFF; DNA: TGTGCCAGCTCCCCTACTAGCAACAATGAGCAGTTCTTC
V: TRBV23-1; size: many; length: 17; D: .; J: TRBJ2-5; CDR3: CASSQSPAGAGKETQYF; DNA: TGCGCCAGCAGTCAATCGCCCGCGGGGGCCGGGAAAGAGACCCAGTACTTC
V: TRBV27; size: many; length: 15; D: TRBD1; J: TRBJ1-4; CDR3: CASRPTGRTNEKLFF; DNA: TGTGCCAGCAGGCCGACAGGGCGCACTAATGAAAAACTGTTTTTT
V: TRBV14; size: .; length: 19; D: .; J: TRBJ2-1; CDR3: CASSRWHLGRRGSYNEQFF; DNA: TGTGCCAGCAGCAGATGGCACCTCGGGCGGAGGGGGTCCTACAATGAGCAGTTCTTC
V: TRBV5-1; size: many; length: 15; D: TRBD2; J: TRBJ2-1; CDR3: CASSLGGLAVNEQFF; DNA: TGCGCCAGCAGCTTGGGAGGACTAGCGGTGAATGAGCAGTTCTTC
V: TRBV6-5; size: .; length: 15; D: TRBD1; J: TRBJ2-3; CDR3: CASRSPGTGTDTQYF; DNA: TGTGCCAGCAGATCACCCGGGACAGGGACAGATACGCAGTATTTT
V: TRBV12-3/TRBV12-4; size: .; length: 11; D: .; J: TRBJ2-5; CDR3: CASSERWTQYF; DNA: TGTGCCAGCAGTGAAAGATGGACCCAGTACTTC